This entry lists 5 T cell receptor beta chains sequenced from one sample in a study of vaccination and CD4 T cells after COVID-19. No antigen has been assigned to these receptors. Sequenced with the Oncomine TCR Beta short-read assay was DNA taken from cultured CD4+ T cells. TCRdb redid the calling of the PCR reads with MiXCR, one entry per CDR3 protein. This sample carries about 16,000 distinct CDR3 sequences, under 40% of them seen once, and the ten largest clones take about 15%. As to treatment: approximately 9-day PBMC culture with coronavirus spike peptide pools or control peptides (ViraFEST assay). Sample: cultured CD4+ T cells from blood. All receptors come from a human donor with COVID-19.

The CDR3 DNA reads TGCAGTGCTACGAAACAGGGAGTTCAGCCCCAGCATTTT. Translating gives CSATKQGVQPQHF. The chain uses TRBV20-1 and TRBJ1-5, with TRBD1 as a possible D gene (6 bases). The germline CDR1 and CDR2 sequences are DFQATT and SNEGSKA (reference sequence). The CDR3 sequence is 13 residues long. V lost 4 bases to trimming and J lost 6 bases, with 13 bases between them.

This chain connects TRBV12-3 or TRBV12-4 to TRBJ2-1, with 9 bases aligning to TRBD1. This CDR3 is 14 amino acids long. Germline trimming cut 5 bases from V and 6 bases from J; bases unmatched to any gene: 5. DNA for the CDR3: TGTGCCAGCAGTGGCCGGGACAGGGTCAATGAGCAGTTCTTC. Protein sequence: CASSGRDRVNEQFF.

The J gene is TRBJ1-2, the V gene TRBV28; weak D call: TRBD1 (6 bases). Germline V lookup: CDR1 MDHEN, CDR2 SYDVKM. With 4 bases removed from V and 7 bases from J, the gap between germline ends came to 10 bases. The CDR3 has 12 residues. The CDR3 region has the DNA TGTGCCAGCAGTTCCCAGGGGATTGGCTACACCTTC. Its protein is CASSSQGIGYTF.

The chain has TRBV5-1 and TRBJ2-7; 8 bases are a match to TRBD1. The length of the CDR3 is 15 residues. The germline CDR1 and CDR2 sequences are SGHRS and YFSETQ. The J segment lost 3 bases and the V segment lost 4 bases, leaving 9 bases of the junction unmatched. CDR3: CASSPQGTGDYEQYF. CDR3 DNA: TGCGCCAGCAGCCCTCAGGGGACAGGAGACTACGAGCAGTACTTC. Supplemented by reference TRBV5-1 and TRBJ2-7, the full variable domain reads KAGVTQTPRYLIKTRGQQVTLSCSPISGHRSVSWYQQTPGQGLQFLFEYFSETQRNKGNFPGRFSGRQFSNSRSEMNVSTLELGDSALYLCASSPQGTGDYEQYFGPGTRLTVT.

The CDR3 is CASSRQTSGTPAYNEQFF. CDR3 in DNA: TGTGCCAGTAGTAGACAGACCTCCGGGACGCCCGCCTACAATGAGCAGTTCTTC. This chain links TRBV19 with TRBJ2-1; D may be TRBD1 or TRBD2 (5 bases each). Germline values: CDR1 LNHDA, CDR2 SQIVND (reference sequence). The V end lost 4 bases, the J end lost 2 bases, and 21 bases lay between the germline ends. This CDR3 has 18 amino acids.